The T cell receptor beta chain under discussion was sequenced for a study of cytomegalovirus exposure and HLA in healthy donors. Comments on this clone: Antigen unknown.

Measured with immunoSEQ multiplex PCR; TCRdb has only the in-frame clones, and not every one. This sample has fewer than 150,000 clones, with 88% found just once. Study-level results: Rare TCR sequences dominated, though some public TCRs recurred in many donors. A list of roughly 180 TCR beta chains associated with cytomegalovirus was given.

This CDR3 spans 15 amino acids. V lost 5 bases to trimming and J lost 1 base, with 11 bases between them. Germline V lookup: CDR1 MNHEY, CDR2 SMNVEV (reference sequence). Sequenced: PBMCs. The chain uses TRBV27 and TRBJ2-2; D not resolved. The TCR comes from a man between 18 and 35 years old in good health and CMV-seropositive. CDR3: CASSDEQRNTGELFF. CDR3 nucleotides: TGTGCCAGCAGTGATGAGCAGCGGAACACCGGGGAGCTGTTTTTT.